The 23 T cell receptor beta chains presented below share a single source sample, sequenced in a study of OX40 agonist ivuxolimab in advanced cancers. The protocol was immunoSEQ multiplex PCR, while the TCRdb copy is restricted to in-frame clones and leaves out a portion. The sample records around 100,000 clones, around nine tenths being singletons. The starting material was CD4+ or CD8+ T cells sorted from blood, obtained in a trial of the OX40 agonist ivuxolimab. These receptors came from an adult with an advanced solid tumor such as melanoma, head and neck, liver or kidney cancer.

V and J are TRBV7-9 and TRBJ2-3, with D perhaps assigned TRBD1 or TRBD2 (5 bases each). This CDR3 comprises 14 residues. The germline V gene encodes CDR1 SEHNR and CDR2 FQNEAQ (reference sequence). The V gene lost 5 bases and the J gene lost 1 base, with 10 bases spanning the gap. The CDR3 reads CASSIGAGTDTQYF. In DNA form, the CDR3 reads TGTGCCAGCAGCATCGGGGCCGGCACAGATACGCAGTATTTT.

The chain uses TRBV5-1 and TRBJ1-5; 7 bases agree with TRBD1. CDR1 and CDR2 from the germline V gene are SGHRS and YFSETQ. This CDR3 is built from 14 residues. The V segment lost 4 bases and the J segment 5 bases; nucleotides outside the gene matches: 6. The CDR3 DNA sequence: TGCGCCAGCAGCCCCAGGGGGGGGGATCAGCCCCAGCATTTT. Amino acid sequence: CASSPRGGDQPQHF.

This clone was counted only a few times. V and J are TRBV6-5 and TRBJ1-5; D gene ambiguous. CDR1 MNHEY and CDR2 SVGAGI come from the germline V gene. The CDR3 is 15 amino acids. V was cut by 0 bases and J by 2 bases, with 8 bases left in between. The CDR3 sequence: CASSYSRGGNQPQHF. The CDR3 nucleotides are TGTGCCAGCAGTTACTCGAGAGGTGGCAATCAGCCCCAGCATTTT.

The rearrangement uses TRBV6-6 and TRBJ1-5, with unresolved D. The V and J ends lost 0 bases and 6 bases respectively, with 12 bases between them. Germline assignment: CDR1 MNHNY and CDR2 SVGAGI (reference sequence). This CDR3 contains 15 residues. The DNA for the CDR3 is TGTGCCAGCAGTTACTCGTACTCCGGTAGTCAGCCCCAGCATTTT. Protein sequence: CASSYSYSGSQPQHF.

This clone was recorded once. The chain couples TRBV9 to TRBJ2-7; TRBD2 aligns across 9 bases. The germline CDR1 and CDR2 sequences are SGDLS and YYNGEE. Trimming took 0 bases from V and 5 from J; bases not matched to a gene: 15. This CDR3 contains 18 residues. The CDR3 reads CASSVVVSGRGGSDEQYF. The CDR3 region has the DNA TGTGCCAGCAGCGTAGTAGTTAGCGGGAGAGGTGGTTCCGACGAGCAGTACTTC.

The chain combines TRBV5-1 with TRBJ2-2, with TRBD2 as a possible D gene (5 bases). The germline V gene encodes CDR1 SGHRS and CDR2 YFSETQ. Deletions cut 0 bases from V and 0 bases from J, with 6 bases between. The CDR3 has 15 amino acids. The CDR3 coding sequence is TGCGCCAGCAGCTTGGCACTAGCGAACACCGGGGAGCTGTTTTTT. Translated: CASSLALANTGELFF.

The rearrangement links TRBV7-3 to TRBJ2-1, with 9 bases identical to TRBD1. The CDR3 contains 15 residues. Germline loops: CDR1 SGHTA, CDR2 FQGTGA. Trimming removed 2 bases from V and 2 bases from J; junction bases left unmatched: 1. This CDR3 is CASSLGQGTYNEQFF. DNA for the CDR3: TGTGCCAGCAGCTTAGGACAGGGGACCTACAATGAGCAGTTCTTC.

The chain uses TRBV21-1 and TRBJ2-1. TRBV21-1 is listed as a pseudogene. The length of the CDR3 is 16 residues. The CDR3 DNA reads as TGTGCCAGCAGCAAAGACGGCAGATCCCCTGGCAATGAGCAGTTCTTC. Amino acids: CASSKDGRSPGNEQFF.

The chain uses TRBV2 and TRBJ2-7; 11 bases map to TRBD2. This CDR3 comprises 17 residues. J gave up 8 bases and V 2 bases, and 14 bases lay outside the gene matches. Looked up from germline, CDR1 is SNHLY and CDR2 is FYNNEI. The CDR3 nucleotides are TGTGCCAGCAGTGAAATGGTAGGGTTAGCGGGAGGGGGCAAGCAGTACTTC. Encoded protein: CASSEMVGLAGGGKQYF.

This chain joins TRBV10-1 and TRBJ2-5, with 11 bases lining up with TRBD2. The germline V gene encodes CDR1 WNHNN and CDR2 SYGVQD (reference sequence). This CDR3 is built from 22 residues. The J segment lost 3 bases and the V segment lost 2 bases, leaving 23 bases of the junction unmatched. The CDR3 DNA reads as TGCGCCAGCAGTGAGATGGGGGGAGGGCCAAAAAATCTAGCGGGAGGAGAAGAGACCCAGTACTTC. Encoded protein: CASSEMGGGPKNLAGGEETQYF.

In DNA form, the CDR3 reads TGTGCCAGCAGTCGACAGGGGCGGACTGAAGCTTTCTTT. It translates to CASSRQGRTEAFF. The J gene is TRBJ1-1, the V gene TRBV28; 8 bases align to TRBD1. Germline assignment: CDR1 MDHEN and CDR2 SYDVKM. This CDR3 contains 13 residues. J was trimmed by 5 bases and V by 5 bases; bases with no gene match: 4.

The chain carries TRBV11-2 and TRBJ1-2, with D hard to call. CDR3 length: 14 amino acids. Trimming shortened V by 1 base and J by 6 bases, and 12 bases separated the two germline ends. Germline V gene sequence: CDR1 SGHAT, CDR2 FQNNGV. The CDR3 region is CASSLGWEGHGYTF. The CDR3, as DNA: TGTGCCAGCAGCTTAGGTTGGGAAGGGCATGGCTACACCTTC.

The chain links TRBV4-3 to TRBJ2-3; the match to TRBD2 covers 8 bases. Looked up from germline, CDR1 is LGHNA and CDR2 is YSLEER. The trim removed 4 bases at V and 1 base at J, leaving 22 bases unmatched. The CDR3 is made up of 21 amino acids. The CDR3 nucleotides are TGCGCCAGCAGCCCAATGTTCCGCCTGGGGACTAGGTTTCTGGGCACAGATACGCAGTATTTT. Protein: CASSPMFRLGTRFLGTDTQYF.

The sample holds a few counts of this clone. This chain joins TRBV4-1 and TRBJ2-4; D gene uncertain. With 4 bases removed from V and 0 bases from J, the gap between germline ends came to 13 bases. Per germline, CDR1 MGHRA and CDR2 YSYEKL. The CDR3 is 16 residues long. Written as DNA, the CDR3 is TGCGCCAGCAGCCCCCTCCCCGGCCTAGCCAAAAACATTCAGTACTTC. The encoded protein is CASSPLPGLAKNIQYF.

This sequence joins TRBV7-9 and TRBJ1-1, with no clear D. V was pared by 1 base and J by 3 bases, with 9 bases between. This CDR3 spans 14 amino acids. Germline V gives CDR1 SEHNR, CDR2 FQNEAQ (reference sequence). CDR3 nucleotides: TGTGCCAGCAGCTTAGACCCCTGGGACACTGAAGCTTTCTTT. It encodes CASSLDPWDTEAFF.

CDR3 in amino acids: CASSPKGLDSPLHGYTF. The CDR3 DNA sequence: TGTGCCAGCTCACCAAAGGGCCTCGACAGTCCTCTGCATGGCTACACCTTC. The V call is TRBV18, the J call TRBJ1-2; possibly TRBD1 for D (5 bases). CDR3 size: 17 residues. V lost 2 bases, J lost 6 bases, and 22 bases lay in between. The germline CDR1 and CDR2 sequences are KGHSH and LQKENI.

In this sample, this clone turned up once. The gene calls are TRBV28 and TRBJ2-1; D remains ambiguous. This CDR3 region has 12 residues. V was pared by 6 bases and J by 10 bases, with 13 bases between. Germline loops: CDR1 MDHEN, CDR2 SYDVKM. The CDR3 coding sequence is TGTGCCAGCAGCGCTATTTACCGGGAGCAGTTCTTC. It encodes CASSAIYREQFF. Full variable domain (outside the CDR3, taken from reference TRBV28 and TRBJ2-1): DVKVTQSSRYLVKRTGEKVFLECVQDMDHENMFWYRQDPGLGLRLIYFSYDVKMKEKGDIPEGYSVSREKKERFSLILESASTNQTSMYLCASSAIYREQFFGPGTRLTVL.

CDR3 DNA sequence: TGTGCCATCACAGCCTCACTGGTCTCCGAGCAGTACTTC. Its protein is CAITASLVSEQYF. This chain uses TRBV10-3 with TRBJ2-7; D remains ambiguous. Per germline, CDR1 ENHRY and CDR2 SYGVKD. The V and J ends lost 7 bases and 6 bases respectively, with 16 bases between them. The CDR3 runs to 13 residues.

The rearrangement links TRBV28 to TRBJ1-1; D gene unclear. This CDR3 is built from 19 residues. Germline V CDR1 and CDR2: MDHEN, SYDVKM. Trimming cost V 1 base and J 1 base, with 22 bases left between them. CDR3 in amino acids: CASSLFIGFTTRGNTEAFF. CDR3 nucleotides: TGTGCCAGCAGTTTATTTATAGGATTCACCACCCGGGGGAACACTGAAGCTTTCTTT.

This chain uses TRBV19 with TRBJ2-7; D is unclear. This CDR3 has 14 residues. The V gene lost 3 bases and the J gene lost 7 bases, with 16 bases spanning the gap. The germline V gene encodes CDR1 LNHDA and CDR2 SQIVND (reference sequence). The CDR3 region is CASSIKAPGSEQYF. Written as DNA, the CDR3 is TGTGCCAGTAGTATTAAGGCCCCAGGTTCGGAGCAGTACTTC.

The V and J genes are TRBV11-1 and TRBJ2-1, with 9 bases that match TRBD1. CDR3 length: 15 amino acids. The V and J ends lost 4 bases and 8 bases, in that order; junction bases with no gene match: 9. Germline values: CDR1 SGHAT, CDR2 FQDESV (reference sequence). CDR3 in amino acids: CASSSNRGRLYEQFF. For the CDR3, the DNA is TGTGCCAGCAGCTCAAACAGGGGGCGTTTGTATGAGCAGTTCTTC. Full variable domain (rest looked up from reference TRBV11-1 and TRBJ2-1): EAEVAQSPRYKITEKSQAVAFWCDPISGHATLYWYRQILGQGPELLVQFQDESVVDDSQLPKDRFSAERLKGVDSTLKIQPAELGDSAMYLCASSSNRGRLYEQFFGPGTRLTVL.

The rearrangement links TRBV29-1 to TRBJ1-5, with D perhaps TRBD1 (6 bases). There are 15 residues in the CDR3. V was shortened by 6 bases and J by 2 bases, with 17 bases between the two germline ends. Germline V gene sequence: CDR1 SQVTM, CDR2 ANQGSEA. The chain's CDR3 is CSVSEGVLGNQPQHF. Written as DNA, the CDR3 is TGCAGCGTCAGCGAGGGGGTGTTGGGCAATCAGCCCCAGCATTTT. The full variable domain, rest sourced from reference TRBV29-1 and TRBJ1-5, is SAVISQKPSRDICQRGTSLTIQCQVDSQVTMMFWYRQQPGQSLTLIATANQGSEATYESGFVIDKFPISRPNLTFSTLTVSNMSPEDSSIYLCSVSEGVLGNQPQHFGDGTRLSIL.

This chain uses TRBV7-7 with TRBJ2-7; 8 positions agree with TRBD1. The ends lost 2 bases at V and 2 bases at J; junction bases unmatched: 17. In germline, CDR1 is SSHAT, CDR2 FNYEAQ (reference sequence). CDR3 length: 19 residues. DNA of the CDR3: TGTGCCAGCAGCTTAAGGGGAGCAGGGGGCATGACCAGTCCCTACGAGCAGTACTTC. It encodes CASSLRGAGGMTSPYEQYF. The full variable domain, in which reference TRBV7-7 and TRBJ2-7 provide the parts outside the CDR3, is GAGVSQSPRYKVTKRGQDVTLRCDPISSHATLYWYQQALGQGPEFLTYFNYEAQPDKSGLPSDRFSAERPEGSISTLTIQRTEQRDSAMYRCASSLRGAGGMTSPYEQYFGPGTRLTVT.